The 8 T cell receptor beta chains presented below share a single source sample, sequenced in a study of circulating CD8 cells and anti-PD-1 response in melanoma. The QIAseq Immune Repertoire TCR panel built the libraries from roughly 15 ng of total RNA. TCRdb reanalysed the reads using MiXCR and keeps one entry per CDR3 protein. The profile shows 500 to 700 distinct CDR3 sequences, 8.5% to 9% of them singletons. Sorting of live CD3+CD8+TCRalphabeta+ cells by PD-1 and/or TIGIT gave four subsets. The material was CD8+ T cells from PBMCs, obtained at baseline or after one month of anti-PD-1 therapy (not recorded which). Receptors originate from a human donor with melanoma.

This clonotype ranks as large. The chain joins TRBV2 to TRBJ2-2, with D possibly TRBD1 on 5 matching bases. Trimming took off 6 bases at V and 6 bases at J, with 8 bases between the two ends. CDR1 and CDR2 from the germline V gene are SNHLY and FYNNEI. The CDR3 has 12 amino acids. CDR3 nucleotides: TGTGCCAGCAGCCAGGGTTCCGGGGAGCTGTTTTTT. Protein: CASSQGSGELFF.

In regard to this clonotype: One end of the junction fails to match germline, which may point to a read error. The rearrangement joins TRBV30 to TRBJ1-1; D perhaps matches TRBD1 (5 bases). CDR1 is GTSNPN and CDR2 is SVGIG in the germline V gene (reference sequence). This CDR3 is built from 11 residues. The CDR3 DNA sequence: TGTGCCTGGCAAGGGGAGACTGAAGCTTCCTTT. This codes for CAWQGETEASF.

By sample share, this clonotype is large. The chain recombines TRBV28 with TRBJ2-2; 8 positions agree with TRBD1. This CDR3 comprises 15 residues. J lost 5 bases, V lost 5 bases, and 7 bases had no gene match. Germline CDR1 MDHEN, CDR2 SYDVKM. The CDR3 nucleotides read TGTGCCAGCAGTATTACGGGACAGGAGACCGGGGAGCTGTTTTTT. Translation gives CASSITGQETGELFF.

In this sample, this clonotype is large. DNA for the CDR3: TGTGCCAGCAGTCCGCAGGGGGGCCGGGGGGCTGAAGCTTTCTTT. The encoded protein is CASSPQGGRGAEAFF. This chain links TRBV2 with TRBJ1-1; TRBD1 matches 7 bases. CDR1 is SNHLY and CDR2 is FYNNEI in the germline V gene. The CDR3 runs to 15 residues. Trimming removed 5 bases from V and 6 bases from J; junction bases left unmatched: 12.

Judged by abundance, this clonotype is medium-sized (0.01 to 0.1%). The J gene is TRBJ2-7, the V gene TRBV7-8; TRBD1 agrees at 10 bases. CDR1 and CDR2 from the germline V gene are SGHVS and FQNEAQ. The CDR3 loop spans 16 amino acids. Trimming at V came to 0 bases and at J to 3 bases, leaving 5 bases not matched to a gene. DNA for the CDR3: TGTGCCAGCAGCTTAGCCGGACAGGGGGGTTACTACGAGCAGTACTTC. Its protein is CASSLAGQGGYYEQYF.

By share of the sample, this clonotype is large. This chain uses TRBV7-3 with TRBJ1-5; D is ambiguous. The CDR3 runs to 16 residues. Germline V gene data show CDR1 as SGHTA and CDR2 as FQGTGA. Trimming pared 4 bases from V and 3 bases from J, leaving 16 bases between. This CDR3 reads CASSSNGRGYNQPQHF. The CDR3 bases are TGTGCCAGCAGCTCCAACGGGCGGGGTTACAATCAGCCCCAGCATTTT.

In this sample, this clonotype is large. The genes are TRBV7-4 and TRBJ2-7, with TRBD1 identical over 10 bases. Germline V lookup: CDR1 SGHVT, CDR2 SQSDAQ. J gave up 4 bases and V 7 bases, and 19 bases lay outside the gene matches. The CDR3 is 18 residues long. In DNA, the CDR3 is TGTGCCAGCACTCGGGGGACAGGGGCACCTTTGCGGAGTTACGAGCAGTACTTC. It codes for CASTRGTGAPLRSYEQYF.

This clonotype is classed as medium-sized (0.01 to 0.1%). V is TRBV24-1 and J is TRBJ1-1, with TRBD1 as a possible D gene (5 bases). CDR3 size: 13 residues. From germline, CDR1 is KGHDR and CDR2 SFDVKD. V lost 1 base and J lost 8, with 10 bases in between. CDR3 sequence reads: CATSDFEGFEAFF. The CDR3, as DNA: TGTGCCACCAGTGATTTCGAGGGGTTCGAAGCTTTCTTT.